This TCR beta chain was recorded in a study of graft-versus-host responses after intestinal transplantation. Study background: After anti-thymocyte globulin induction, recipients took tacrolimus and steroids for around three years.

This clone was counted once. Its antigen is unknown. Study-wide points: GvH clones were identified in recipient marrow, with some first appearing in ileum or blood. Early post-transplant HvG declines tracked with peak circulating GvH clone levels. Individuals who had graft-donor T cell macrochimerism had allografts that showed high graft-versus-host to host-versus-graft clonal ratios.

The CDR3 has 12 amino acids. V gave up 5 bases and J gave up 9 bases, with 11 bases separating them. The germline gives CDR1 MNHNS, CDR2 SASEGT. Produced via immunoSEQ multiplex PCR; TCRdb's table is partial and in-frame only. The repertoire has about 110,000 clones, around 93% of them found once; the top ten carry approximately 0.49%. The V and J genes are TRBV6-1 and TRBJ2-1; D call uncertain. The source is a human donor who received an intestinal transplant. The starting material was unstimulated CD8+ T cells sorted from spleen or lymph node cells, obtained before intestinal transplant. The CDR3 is CASSTPASEQFF. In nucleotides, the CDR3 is TGTGCCAGCAGTACCCCGGCTAGTGAGCAGTTCTTC.